These 6 T cell receptor beta chains came from one sample sequenced in a study of cytomegalovirus exposure and HLA in healthy donors (dated by TCRdb to 2016 to 2017). The library was prepared using the immunoSEQ multiplex PCR assay. For the multiplex PCR, a mixture combining 60 forward primers for TCR Vbeta segments and 13 reverse primers for TCR Jbeta segments was used. Entries here come from immuneACCESS through TCRdb and include only in-frame sequences with V and J called. Some clones fail to appear in such tables; in the studies checked, an unresolved V gene covers under half of the shortfall, and the cause of the remainder is unknown. The table for this sample lists 150,000 to 180,000 clones; roughly 74% of them were counted only once. The ten largest clonotypes hold about 2.7% of the sample. The sequenced sample was PBMCs. These receptors were taken from a man aged 18 to 29 in good health and CMV-seronegative.

V usage is TRBV4-3 and J usage is TRBJ2-3, with TRBD2 matching 9 bases. CDR1 and CDR2 from the germline V gene are LGHNA and YSLEER. The CDR3 runs 17 residues. With 4 bases clipped from V and 6 bases from J, the junction kept 14 bases outside the gene matches. The CDR3 protein is CASSLYQPGLASDTQYF. The CDR3 DNA reads TGCGCCAGCAGCCTTTACCAACCGGGACTAGCATCTGATACGCAGTATTTT.

J is TRBJ2-7 and V is TRBV7-2; D gene unclear. Germline assignment: CDR1 SGHTA and CDR2 FQGNSA. V lost 5 bases, J lost 2 bases, and 10 bases lay in between. This CDR3 has 13 amino acids. The DNA for the CDR3 is TGTGCCAGCAGCCCCTTCTCAGCCTACGAGCAGTACTTC. Amino acid sequence: CASSPFSAYEQYF.

This clone has just a few counts. The V gene is TRBV6-6, the J gene TRBJ2-7, with 8 nucleotides matching TRBD1. The CDR3 has 15 residues. CDR1 and CDR2 (germline): MNHNY, SVGAGI (reference sequence). Trimming cost V 4 bases and J 6 bases; bases outside gene matches: 11. The CDR3 loop is CASSSLGTGFSEQYV. In nucleotides, the CDR3 is TGTGCCAGCAGTTCCCTCGGGACAGGATTTAGCGAGCAGTACGTC.

The chain has TRBV7-2 and TRBJ1-1; weak D call: TRBD1 (5 bases). Germline V gene lookup returns CDR1 SGHTA and CDR2 FQGNSA. Trimming took off 2 bases at V and 1 base at J, with 11 bases between the two ends. The CDR3 contains 15 residues. This CDR3 is CASSLLGASNTEAFF. The CDR3 nucleotides read TGTGCCAGCAGCTTATTAGGGGCCTCGAACACTGAAGCTTTCTTT.

The rearrangement links TRBV4-3 to TRBJ2-1; TRBD2 matches 12 bases. Germline V gene data show CDR1 as LGHNA and CDR2 as YSLEER. The CDR3 spans 15 residues. With 0 bases clipped from V and 14 bases from J, the junction kept 8 bases outside the gene matches. The CDR3 is CASSQDPSGGAGEFF. CDR3 DNA sequence: TGCGCCAGCAGCCAAGATCCTAGCGGGGGGGCGGGTGAGTTCTTC.

The genes are TRBV4-1 and TRBJ2-3; 8 positions match TRBD2. Germline V gene data show CDR1 as MGHRA and CDR2 as YSYEKL. The CDR3 has 18 amino acids. V dropped 0 bases and J dropped 2; count of bases not matched to a gene: 10. For the CDR3, the DNA is TGCGCCAGCAGCCAAGATTTTCTGAGCGGGGGACACACAGATACGCAGTATTTT. Protein: CASSQDFLSGGHTDTQYF.